The 28 T cell receptor beta chains below were found in one sample sequenced in a study of OX40 agonist ivuxolimab in advanced cancers. TCRdb's copy holds only in-frame clones and misses some; the assay was immunoSEQ multiplex PCR. The sample comprises 55,000 to 65,000 clones, approximately 90% of which are singletons, and roughly 0.45% rests with the top ten. This specimen consisted of CD4+ or CD8+ T cells sorted from blood, obtained in a trial of the OX40 agonist ivuxolimab. The receptors originated from an adult with an advanced solid tumor such as melanoma, head and neck, liver or kidney cancer.

The genes are TRBV7-9 and TRBJ2-7; either TRBD1 or TRBD2 may supply D (7 bases each). V was trimmed by 5 bases and J by 4 bases, leaving 18 bases between them. This CDR3 is built from 15 residues. Germline CDR1 SEHNR, CDR2 FQNEAQ (reference sequence). CDR3 in amino acids: CASSPQGGGKYEQYF. CDR3 nucleotides: TGTGCCAGCAGCCCCCAGGGGGGGGGAAAGTACGAGCAGTACTTC.

The chain recombines TRBV27 with TRBJ2-7; 8 bases line up with TRBD1. Germline V lookup: CDR1 MNHEY, CDR2 SMNVEV (reference sequence). The J segment lost 2 bases and the V segment lost 3 bases, leaving 9 bases of the junction unmatched. The CDR3 has 16 residues. CDR3 nucleotide sequence: TGTGCCAGCAGTTTCCGAGGACAGGGAGGAACCTACGAGCAGTACTTC. This gives the protein CASSFRGQGGTYEQYF.

The count of this clone is one. The CDR3 DNA sequence: TGTGCCATCAGTGAGCCCGGACGGGACGCTAACTATGGCTACACCTTC. Encoded protein: CAISEPGRDANYGYTF. The J gene is TRBJ1-2, the V gene TRBV10-3; a weak D match, TRBD1 (5 bases). Germline V gene sequence: CDR1 ENHRY, CDR2 SYGVKD. Trimming left V 2 bases short and J 0 bases short, with 13 bases between. The CDR3 length is 16 residues.

V and J are TRBV25-1 and TRBJ2-5; D perhaps matches TRBD2 (6 bases). Looked up from germline, CDR1 is MGHDK and CDR2 is SYGVNS. CDR3 size: 15 residues. With 5 bases removed from V and 2 bases from J, the gap between germline ends came to 15 bases. The DNA for the CDR3 is TGTGCCAGCAGTTGGCGGGGATCGGGGCAAGAGACCCAGTACTTC. Amino acid sequence: CASSWRGSGQETQYF.

This clone was seen a handful of times. This chain uses TRBV19 with TRBJ2-7; TRBD1 agrees at 7 bases. After removal of 8 bases from V and 2 bases from J, the junction contained 6 bases not matched to a gene. CDR1 and CDR2 (germline): LNHDA, SQIVND (reference sequence). The CDR3 totals 13 residues. The CDR3 nucleotides read TGTGCCAGTGGGAAGACAGGGACCTACGAGCAGTACTTC. Translating gives CASGKTGTYEQYF.

This clone was detected only once. The gene calls are TRBV19 and TRBJ2-3; no clear D. Deletions cut 4 bases from V and 0 bases from J, with 14 bases between. Germline CDR1 is LNHDA and CDR2 is SQIVND (reference sequence). The CDR3 covers 16 residues. The CDR3 region is CASSTRRQASTDTQYF. In nucleotides, the CDR3 is TGTGCCAGTAGTACCAGAAGACAAGCTAGCACAGATACGCAGTATTTT.

The rearrangement uses TRBV4-3 and TRBJ2-1, with 10 positions matching TRBD1. The CDR3 consists of 18 residues. J was trimmed by 4 bases and V by 4 bases; bases with no gene match: 13. From germline, CDR1 is LGHNA and CDR2 YSLEER. The CDR3 spells CASSRTYAGTGVYNEQFF. DNA for the CDR3: TGCGCCAGCAGCCGAACCTACGCTGGGACAGGGGTATACAATGAGCAGTTCTTC.

This chain's CDR3 is CASSFLGLSSYNEQFF. DNA of the CDR3: TGTGCCAGCAGTTTTCTAGGTTTGAGCTCCTACAATGAGCAGTTCTTC. The chain uses TRBV6-6 and TRBJ2-1; D uncertain. V was clipped by 4 bases and J by 0 bases, with 13 bases between them. Germline lookup yields CDR1 MNHNY and CDR2 SVGAGI (reference sequence). This CDR3 is built from 16 residues.

CDR3 DNA sequence: TGTGCCAGCAGCGGACAAGGGGGTCTAGCGGGAGATCGGCAGTTCTTC. Its translation: CASSGQGGLAGDRQFF. The J gene is TRBJ2-1, the V gene TRBV11-3, with 10 bases matching TRBD2. V lost 5 bases to trimming and J lost 12 bases; unmatched junction nucleotides: 16. The germline gives CDR1 SGHNT, CDR2 YENEEA. The CDR3 is 16 residues long.

The V and J genes are TRBV29-1 and TRBJ1-2; 9 bases line up with TRBD1. V shed 0 bases, J shed 6 bases, and the junction held 8 bases outside the gene matches. This CDR3 has 15 amino acids. Germline V gene data show CDR1 as SQVTM and CDR2 as ANQGSEA. The CDR3 spells CSVEDRDREGDGYTF. The CDR3 bases are TGCAGCGTTGAAGACCGGGACAGGGAGGGCGATGGCTACACCTTC. The whole variable domain, filled in from reference TRBV29-1 and TRBJ1-2, reads SAVISQKPSRDICQRGTSLTIQCQVDSQVTMMFWYRQQPGQSLTLIATANQGSEATYESGFVIDKFPISRPNLTFSTLTVSNMSPEDSSIYLCSVEDRDREGDGYTFGSGTRLTVV.

The genes are TRBV19 and TRBJ1-3; tentative D call: TRBD1 (5 bases). CDR1 and CDR2 from the germline V gene are LNHDA and SQIVND (reference sequence). This CDR3 has 14 amino acids. V was shortened by 3 bases and J by 1 base, with 7 bases between the two germline ends. The CDR3 loop is CASSMRGSGNTIYF. CDR3 DNA: TGTGCCAGTAGTATGCGGGGGTCTGGAAACACCATATATTTT.

The chain is built from TRBV7-9 and TRBJ2-2; no clear D. The length of the CDR3 is 13 residues. Germline V CDR1 and CDR2: SEHNR, FQNEAQ (reference sequence). Trimming cost V 8 bases and J 1 base, with 8 bases left between them. CDR3 nucleotide sequence: TGTGCCAGCGAAAAGCAGAACACCGGGGAGCTGTTTTTT. It codes for CASEKQNTGELFF.

This chain connects TRBV10-3 to TRBJ1-5, with a possible D match to TRBD1 (5 bases). Germline V CDR1 and CDR2: ENHRY, SYGVKD. Between the trimmed V and J ends, which lost 0 bases and 3 bases, there was a span of 21 bases. CDR3 size: 19 residues. The CDR3 bases are TGTGCCATCAGTGAGTCCACCGGCATTGCGGGGCCGAACAATCAGCCCCAGCATTTT. Translating gives CAISESTGIAGPNNQPQHF.

This rearrangement joins TRBV5-1 to TRBJ2-2; 7 bases are a match to TRBD1. Germline V gene lookup returns CDR1 SGHRS and CDR2 YFSETQ. V dropped 6 bases and J dropped 4; count of bases not matched to a gene: 18. The CDR3 runs to 18 residues. The CDR3 here is CASTDTGVRAGSTGELFF. CDR3 DNA sequence: TGCGCCAGCACAGACACAGGGGTCCGCGCCGGAAGCACCGGGGAGCTGTTTTTT. The variable domain in full, with the rest retrieved from reference TRBV5-1 and TRBJ2-2, is KAGVTQTPRYLIKTRGQQVTLSCSPISGHRSVSWYQQTPGQGLQFLFEYFSETQRNKGNFPGRFSGRQFSNSRSEMNVSTLELGDSALYLCASTDTGVRAGSTGELFFGEGSRLTVL.

The rearrangement links TRBV2 to TRBJ1-1; D uncertain. Germline CDR1 and CDR2: SNHLY and FYNNEI. V lost 5 bases to trimming and J lost 2 bases, with 9 bases between them. The CDR3 covers 13 residues. The CDR3 nucleotides are TGTGCCAGCAGTACAGAAATTAACACTGAAGCTTTCTTT. Translated: CASSTEINTEAFF.

J is TRBJ1-3 and V is TRBV7-6, with unresolved D. The CDR3 has 15 residues. The germline V gene encodes CDR1 SGHVS and CDR2 FNYEAQ. The V end was cut by 1 base, the J end by 2 bases, with 9 bases between. The DNA for the CDR3 is TGTGCCAGCAGCTTAGGGGGTCTAACTGGAAACACCATATATTTT. Its protein product is CASSLGGLTGNTIYF.

CDR3: CASNTGLAGTGELFF. Written as DNA, the CDR3 is TGTGCCAGCAATACGGGACTAGCGGGAACCGGGGAGCTGTTTTTT. The V gene is TRBV2, the J gene TRBJ2-2; 13 bases match TRBD2. The V and J ends lost 7 bases and 5 bases, in that order; junction bases with no gene match: 4. Germline CDR1 SNHLY, CDR2 FYNNEI. CDR3 size: 15 residues.

There are a few counts of this clone. The rearrangement joins TRBV5-1 to TRBJ1-3; 8 bases agree with TRBD1. The CDR3 covers 14 residues. Germline assignment: CDR1 SGHRS and CDR2 YFSETQ. The V segment lost 3 bases and the J segment 2 bases; nucleotides outside the gene matches: 1. CDR3 residues: CASSSQGAGNTIYF. The CDR3 bases are TGCGCCAGCAGCTCACAGGGGGCTGGAAACACCATATATTTT.

The gene calls are TRBV6-1 and TRBJ2-6; D unclear. Trimming took off 3 bases at V and 2 bases at J, with 8 bases between the two ends. This CDR3 has 15 amino acids. Germline V gives CDR1 MNHNS, CDR2 SASEGT. CDR3 nucleotides: TGTGCCAGCAGTGAGATGGGGACTGGGGCCAACGTCCTGACTTTC. It encodes CASSEMGTGANVLTF.

The sample holds one count of this clone. This sequence joins TRBV6-4 and TRBJ2-2; D gene ambiguous. V gave up 0 bases and J gave up 5 bases, with 7 bases separating them. The CDR3 spans 14 residues. CDR1 and CDR2 from the germline V gene are MRHNA and SNTAGT. CDR3 sequence (DNA): TGTGCCAGCAGTGACTCGGGTGAAACCGGGGAGCTGTTTTTT. It codes for CASSDSGETGELFF.

CDR3 sequence reads: CASSLDSETQYF. In nucleotides, the CDR3 is TGCGCCAGCAGCTTGGATTCGGAGACCCAGTACTTC. This chain uses TRBV5-1 with TRBJ2-5; D gene ambiguous. V shed 0 bases and J shed 5 bases, with 5 bases lying between them. This CDR3 region has 12 residues. CDR1 and CDR2 from the germline V gene are SGHRS and YFSETQ.

The CDR3 loop is CASSDWGATNEKLFF. The CDR3 DNA sequence: TGTGCCAGCAGTGATTGGGGAGCAACTAATGAAAAACTGTTTTTT. The rearrangement joins TRBV25-1 to TRBJ1-4; D unresolved. The CDR3 runs 15 residues. The ends were cut back, 3 bases at V and 0 bases at J, with 8 bases in the middle. Germline-derived CDR1 and CDR2 are MGHDK and SYGVNS.

The chain employs TRBV2 and TRBJ1-5; no definite D call. Germline loops: CDR1 SNHLY, CDR2 FYNNEI. This CDR3 has 14 residues. The germline V and J ends were trimmed by 6 bases and 6 bases, with 15 bases remaining between them. CDR3 in DNA: TGTGCCAGCAGCACCGTAGGGAGTGGTCAGCCCCAGCATTTT. It yields the protein CASSTVGSGQPQHF.

The V call is TRBV2, the J call TRBJ2-1, with 7 bases matching TRBD1. From germline, CDR1 is SNHLY and CDR2 FYNNEI. The CDR3 is 14 amino acids. V lost 7 bases, J lost 0 bases, and 3 bases stayed unmatched. The CDR3 is CASKRQGSYNEQFF. In DNA, the CDR3 is TGTGCCAGCAAGCGACAGGGCTCCTACAATGAGCAGTTCTTC.

This rearrangement joins TRBV30 to TRBJ2-1; TRBD2 might be the D (6 bases). Germline assignment: CDR1 GTSNPN and CDR2 SVGIG (reference sequence). Trimming stripped 0 bases from V and 10 bases from J, with 13 bases between. CDR3 size: 13 residues. CDR3 region: CAWSVLGGWEQFF. As DNA, the CDR3 is TGTGCCTGGAGTGTACTGGGGGGATGGGAGCAGTTCTTC.

The V and J genes are TRBV5-1 and TRBJ2-1, with TRBD2 as a possible D gene (5 bases). This CDR3 comprises 14 residues. CDR1 is SGHRS, CDR2 YFSETQ, per germline. Trimming shortened V by 1 base and J by 6 bases, and 11 bases separated the two germline ends. CDR3 residues: CASSLRGSANEQFF. The DNA for the CDR3 is TGCGCCAGCAGCTTGAGAGGGTCCGCCAATGAGCAGTTCTTC.

V and J are TRBV15 and TRBJ2-5, with 7 bases identical to TRBD2. This CDR3 has 16 amino acids. The V and J ends lost 2 bases and 5 bases, in that order; junction bases with no gene match: 11. Germline V CDR1 and CDR2: LNHNV, YYDKDF (reference sequence). The CDR3 spells CATSRFRGISGETQYF. CDR3 sequence (DNA): TGTGCCACCAGCAGATTTCGAGGGATTAGCGGGGAGACCCAGTACTTC. Complete variable domain (other parts from reference TRBV15 and TRBJ2-5): DAMVIQNPRYQVTQFGKPVTLSCSQTLNHNVMYWYQQKSSQAPKLLFHYYDKDFNNEADTPDNFQSRRPNTSFCFLDIRSPGLGDTAMYLCATSRFRGISGETQYFGPGTRLLVL.

J is TRBJ2-3 and V is TRBV2, with no clear D. CDR3 length equals 12 residues. Germline CDR1 and CDR2: SNHLY and FYNNEI. The V gene lost 4 bases and the J gene lost 4 bases, with 6 bases spanning the gap. CDR3 bases: TGTGCCAGCAGTGTCTGGGCAGATACGCAGTATTTT. Protein product: CASSVWADTQYF.